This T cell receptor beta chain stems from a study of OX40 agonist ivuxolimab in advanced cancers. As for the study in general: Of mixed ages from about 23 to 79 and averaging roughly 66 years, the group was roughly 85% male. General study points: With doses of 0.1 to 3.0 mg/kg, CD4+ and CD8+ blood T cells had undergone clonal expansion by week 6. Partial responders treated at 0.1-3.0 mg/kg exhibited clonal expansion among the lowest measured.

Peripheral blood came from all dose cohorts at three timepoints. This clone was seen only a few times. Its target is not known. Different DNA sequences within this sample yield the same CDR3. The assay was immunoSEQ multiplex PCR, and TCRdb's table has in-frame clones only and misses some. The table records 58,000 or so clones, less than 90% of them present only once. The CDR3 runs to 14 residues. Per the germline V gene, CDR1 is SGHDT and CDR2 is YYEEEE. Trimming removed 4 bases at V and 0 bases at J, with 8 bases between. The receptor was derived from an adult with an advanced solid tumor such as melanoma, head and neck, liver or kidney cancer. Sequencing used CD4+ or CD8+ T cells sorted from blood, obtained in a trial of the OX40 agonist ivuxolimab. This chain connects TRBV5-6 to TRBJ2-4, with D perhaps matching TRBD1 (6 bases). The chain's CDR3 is CASSGGLAKNIQYF. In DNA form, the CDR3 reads TGTGCCAGCAGCGGGGGCCTAGCCAAAAACATTCAGTACTTC.